The 21 T cell receptor beta chains below all came from one sample that was sequenced in a study of blood T cell repertoires in COVID-19. Only in-frame clones appear in the TCRdb table, and some are missing; sequencing was by immunoSEQ multiplex PCR. The sample consists of roughly 250,000 clones, approximately 86% of them appearing once. Sequenced input: PBMCs or T cells enriched from blood (not recorded which). All receptors come from a woman between 45 and 60 years old who had recovered from COVID-19.

As DNA, the CDR3 is TGTGCCAGCTTATCCCCCAAAGTAACTAGCGGGAGAAACGGAGTGAGTGAGCAGTTCTTC. This gives the protein CASLSPKVTSGRNGVSEQFF. J is TRBJ2-1 and V is TRBV2, with 11 bases aligning to TRBD2. The CDR3 runs to 20 residues. Trimming cost V 8 bases and J 9 bases; bases outside gene matches: 27. CDR1 is SNHLY, CDR2 FYNNEI, per germline.

This chain links TRBV7-3 with TRBJ2-3, with D perhaps matching TRBD2 (5 bases). This CDR3 has 14 amino acids. In germline, CDR1 is SGHTA, CDR2 FQGTGA. Trimming pared 4 bases from V and 6 bases from J, leaving 14 bases between. CDR3 DNA sequence: TGTGCCAGCAGCTCGGCTGCGGGTTTGGATACGCAGTATTTT. Amino acids: CASSSAAGLDTQYF.

The V gene is TRBV30, the J gene TRBJ2-1, with D uncertain. The CDR3 length is 13 residues. The germline V and J ends were trimmed by 2 bases and 2 bases, with 7 bases remaining between them. The V gene's germline CDR1 is GTSNPN and CDR2 SVGIG (reference sequence). This CDR3 is CAWSSQTYNEQFF. The CDR3 nucleotides read TGTGCCTGGAGTTCTCAGACCTACAATGAGCAGTTCTTC.

The CDR3 region has the DNA TGTGCTAGTGGTTTGGGGCAGGGGGAGACCCAGTACTTC. Protein: CASGLGQGETQYF. The chain recombines TRBV12-5 with TRBJ2-5; possible D gene TRBD1, 6 bases. Germline V gene lookup returns CDR1 LGHNT and CDR2 FRNRAP. The CDR3 contains 13 residues. The V and J ends lost 1 base and 5 bases respectively, with 8 bases between them.

This sequence joins TRBV7-9 and TRBJ1-5, with 10 bases identical to TRBD1. Germline loops: CDR1 SEHNR, CDR2 FQNEAQ (reference sequence). This CDR3 spans 17 amino acids. J gave up 0 bases and V 5 bases, and 7 bases lay outside the gene matches. The CDR3 sequence: CASSRDRGEYSNQPQHF. The CDR3 DNA reads TGTGCCAGCAGCCGGGACAGGGGAGAATATAGCAATCAGCCCCAGCATTTT.

CDR3 DNA: TGTGCCAGCAGCCAAGAGGAGGGTGGCTACACCTTC. Protein: CASSQEEGGYTF. The gene calls are TRBV2 and TRBJ1-2, with D hard to call. The CDR3 covers 12 residues. Germline CDR1 reads SNHLY; CDR2 reads FYNNEI. With 6 bases removed from V and 7 bases from J, the gap between germline ends came to 12 bases.

The V call is TRBV28, the J call TRBJ1-2; no clear D gene. Trimming left V 3 bases short and J 5 bases short, with 16 bases between. CDR3 length equals 15 residues. Germline V CDR1 and CDR2: MDHEN, SYDVKM. This chain's CDR3 is CASSLQALRLYGYTF. The CDR3 DNA is TGTGCCAGCAGTTTGCAAGCCCTTCGACTTTATGGCTACACCTTC.

The chain is built from TRBV6-5 and TRBJ1-3, with TRBD1 matching over 8 bases. The V gene's germline CDR1 is MNHEY and CDR2 SVGAGI. Trimming cost V 7 bases and J 6 bases; bases outside gene matches: 11. The CDR3 runs to 15 residues. The DNA of the CDR3 is TGTGCCAGCAACTCAGGGGGCCACGGTACAAACACCATATATTTT. This sequence encodes CASNSGGHGTNTIYF.

J is TRBJ1-2 and V is TRBV28; 10 nucleotides line up with TRBD1. The CDR3 sequence is 13 residues long. CDR1 and CDR2 from the germline V gene are MDHEN and SYDVKM. Losses at the gene ends were 10 bases for V and 4 bases for J; bases not matched to a gene: 6. The chain's CDR3 is CATRDRGSYGYTF. The DNA of the CDR3 is TGTGCCACCAGGGACAGGGGAAGCTATGGCTACACCTTC.

This clone occurred once. The chain links TRBV23-1 to TRBJ2-1, with D possibly TRBD1 on 6 matching bases. TRBV23-1 is an open reading frame whose function is uncertain. Trimming removed 3 bases from V and 5 bases from J, with 23 bases in between. This CDR3 region has 18 residues. The CDR3 here is CASSHFLGSRGANNEQFF. CDR3 bases: TGCGCCAGCAGTCATTTTTTAGGAAGCAGGGGCGCAAACAATGAGCAGTTCTTC.

The count of this clone is one. V is TRBV5-1 and J is TRBJ2-1; TRBD2 is a possible D gene (6 bases). The V end was cut by 2 bases, the J end by 0 bases, with 9 bases between. The CDR3 contains 15 residues. Germline CDR1 reads SGHRS; CDR2 reads YFSETQ. The CDR3 loop is CASSFSGSSYNEQFF. The CDR3 nucleotides are TGCGCCAGCAGCTTTAGCGGTAGCTCCTACAATGAGCAGTTCTTC.

The chain uses TRBV18 and TRBJ2-1, with a weak D call TRBD2 (7 bases). Germline CDR1 is KGHSH and CDR2 is LQKENI. This CDR3 region has 15 residues. Trimming stripped 3 bases from V and 9 bases from J, with 18 bases between. This CDR3 reads CASSPAKGGGFEQFF. CDR3 nucleotides: TGTGCCAGCTCACCCGCTAAGGGAGGGGGGTTTGAGCAGTTCTTC. Drawing the rest from reference TRBV18 and TRBJ2-1, the complete variable domain is NAGVMQNPRHLVRRRGQEARLRCSPMKGHSHVYWYRQLPEEGLKFMVYLQKENIIDESGMPKERFSAEFPKEGPSILRIQQVVRGDSAAYFCASSPAKGGGFEQFFGPGTRLTVL.

This rearrangement joins TRBV2 to TRBJ1-1, with D maybe TRBD1 (5 bases). The CDR3 runs to 14 residues. The V end was cut by 4 bases, the J end by 5 bases, with 14 bases between. CDR1 is SNHLY, CDR2 FYNNEI, per germline. Written as DNA, the CDR3 is TGTGCCAGCAGTGGCAGGCGGGGGAGAACTGAAGCTTTCTTT. This sequence encodes CASSGRRGRTEAFF.

The J gene is TRBJ2-7, the V gene TRBV18, with no clear D. CDR3 size: 13 residues. Trimming cost V 8 bases and J 1 base, with 12 bases left between them. Germline V gene data show CDR1 as KGHSH and CDR2 as LQKENI. In DNA form, the CDR3 reads TGTGCCAGCACAATGACACAATCCTACGAGCAGTACTTC. Amino acids: CASTMTQSYEQYF.

The chain couples TRBV9 to TRBJ2-7; 8 bases align to TRBD2. Losses at the gene ends were 6 bases for V and 5 bases for J; bases not matched to a gene: 7. Per germline, CDR1 SGDLS and CDR2 YYNGEE. The CDR3 runs 13 residues. CDR3 nucleotide sequence: TGTGCCAGCATCAATAGCGGGATTAACGAGCAGTACTTC. Protein product: CASINSGINEQYF.

The chain joins TRBV28 to TRBJ1-2; weak D call: TRBD1 (5 bases). The ends were cut back, 8 bases at V and 4 bases at J, with 11 bases in the middle. This CDR3 contains 12 residues. CDR1 and CDR2 (germline): MDHEN, SYDVKM. The DNA for the CDR3 is TGTGCCAGCGAGGCGACAGTCTATGGCTACACCTTC. Translating it yields CASEATVYGYTF.

The gene calls are TRBV2 and TRBJ2-3, with D possibly TRBD2 on 6 matching bases. This CDR3 is 14 amino acids long. The V and J ends lost 4 bases and 4 bases respectively, with 12 bases between them. Germline V lookup: CDR1 SNHLY, CDR2 FYNNEI. The CDR3 reads CASSVLARADTQYF. As DNA, the CDR3 is TGTGCCAGCAGTGTACTAGCTCGCGCAGATACGCAGTATTTT.

This clone was counted a few times. The rearrangement links TRBV9 to TRBJ2-2; D gene uncertain. V dropped 4 bases and J dropped 4 bases, with 11 bases sitting between them. Germline V CDR1 and CDR2: SGDLS, YYNGEE. The CDR3 extends over 14 amino acids. The CDR3 DNA reads TGTGCCAGCAGCCCACTTTTGCTCACCGGGGAGCTGTTTTTT. It encodes CASSPLLLTGELFF. Looking up the rest from reference TRBV9 and TRBJ2-2 gives the full variable domain: DSGVTQTPKHLITATGQRVTLRCSPRSGDLSVYWYQQSLDQGLQFLIQYYNGEERAKGNILERFSAQQFPDLHSELNLSSLELGDSALYFCASSPLLLTGELFFGEGSRLTVL.

This clone was seen a handful of times. The chain recombines TRBV28 with TRBJ1-6; D perhaps matches TRBD1 (6 bases). V shed 1 base and J shed 7 bases, with 14 bases lying between them. CDR1 and CDR2 (germline): MDHEN, SYDVKM. This CDR3 is 16 amino acids long. CDR3 sequence: CASSLLAGARNSPLHF. Written as DNA, the CDR3 is TGTGCCAGCAGTTTATTAGCAGGGGCGAGGAATTCACCCCTCCACTTT.

This clone occurred once. This chain uses TRBV11-2 with TRBJ2-1, with 8 bases matching TRBD2. J gave up 7 bases and V 6 bases, and 8 bases lay outside the gene matches. The CDR3 is 14 amino acids. CDR1 is SGHAT and CDR2 is FQNNGV in the germline V gene. The CDR3 bases are TGTGCCAGCAGGCCTGAACTAGCGGTAAATGAGCAGTTCTTC. It translates to CASRPELAVNEQFF.

This clone has only a few counts. The rearrangement joins TRBV30 to TRBJ2-1; 10 nucleotides agree with TRBD2. The CDR3 sequence is 14 residues long. The ends lost 7 bases at V and 5 bases at J; junction bases unmatched: 8. The V gene's germline CDR1 is GTSNPN and CDR2 SVGIG (reference sequence). The CDR3 sequence is CAYLAGVLDNEQFF. The CDR3 DNA reads as TGTGCCTACCTAGCGGGAGTTTTAGACAATGAGCAGTTCTTC. Filled out from reference TRBV30 and TRBJ2-1, the complete variable domain reads SQTIHQWPATLVQPVGSPLSLECTVEGTSNPNLYWYRQAAGRGLQLLFYSVGIGQISSEVPQNLSASRPQDRQFILSSKKLLLSDSGFYLCAYLAGVLDNEQFFGPGTRLTVL.